A selection of T cell receptor beta chains follows, all from one sample in a study of blood T cell repertoires in COVID-19. Method: immunoSEQ multiplex PCR; TCRdb's copy keeps in-frame clones and lacks some. The table has a few hundred thousand clones, about 87% seen once; the top ten hold more than 1.5%. Sequencing input: PBMCs or T cells enriched from blood (not recorded which). These receptor sequences come from a man aged 40-55 years in a cohort exposed to, infected with or recovered from COVID-19 (not recorded which). Both conserved end residues are part of each CDR3. The D gene is left open where the match is weak. Some rows have no size entry. The others give once, few or many, or a class for an expanded clone.

D gene: NA
clone size: NA
J gene: TRBJ2-5
V gene: TRBV27
CDR3 DNA: TGTGCCAGCAGTCCAGGGGCTAGGCGAGAGACCCAGTACTTC
CDR3 protein: CASSPGARRETQYF

D gene: NA
clone size: few
J gene: TRBJ2-3
V gene: TRBV19
CDR3 DNA: TGTGCCAGTAGTATTCGAGACACAGATACGCAGTATTTT
CDR3 protein: CASSIRDTDTQYF

D gene: TRBD1
clone size: NA
J gene: TRBJ1-1
V gene: TRBV6-4
CDR3 DNA: TGTGCCAGCAGAGCCAGCACAGGGGCATTCACTGAAGCTTTCTTT
CDR3 protein: CASRASTGAFTEAFF

D gene: TRBD1
clone size: NA
J gene: TRBJ1-1
V gene: TRBV29-1
CDR3 DNA: TGCAGCGTTGAGAAGGGGGCGGATACTGAAGCTTTCTTT
CDR3 protein: CSVEKGADTEAFF

D gene: TRBD2
clone size: NA
J gene: TRBJ2-1
V gene: TRBV6-6
CDR3 DNA: TGTGCCAGCAGTCGCGGGGGAAGCGGGAGCACCTACAATGAGCAGTTCTTC
CDR3 protein: CASSRGGSGSTYNEQFF

D gene: TRBD2
clone size: NA
J gene: TRBJ2-1
V gene: TRBV5-4
CDR3 DNA: TGTGCCAGCAGCTCGCGGGGGGGGTACGGTGAGCAGTTCTTC
CDR3 protein: CASSSRGGYGEQFF

D gene: TRBD1
clone size: NA
J gene: TRBJ2-7
V gene: TRBV6-5
CDR3 DNA: TGTGCCAGCAGCCAAGGGGGCGCGGAATCCTACGAGCAGTACTTC
CDR3 protein: CASSQGGAESYEQYF

D gene: NA
clone size: NA
J gene: TRBJ2-4
V gene: TRBV3-1/TRBV3-2
CDR3 DNA: TGTGCCAGCAGCCTTGCACTTCCCATTTGCAAGAAAAACATTCAGTACTTC
CDR3 protein: CASSLALPICKKNIQYF

D gene: TRBD2
clone size: NA
J gene: TRBJ2-1
V gene: TRBV7-9
CDR3 DNA: TGTGCCACCCGGGGGACTAGCGGTCCTAGTCTATACAATGAGCAGTTCTTC
CDR3 protein: CATRGTSGPSLYNEQFF

D gene: TRBD2
clone size: NA
J gene: TRBJ2-5
V gene: TRBV2
CDR3 DNA: TGTGCCAGCAGCGGGACTAGCGGGAGGAGTCACATCCAAGAGACCCAGTACTTC
CDR3 protein: CASSGTSGRSHIQETQYF

D gene: NA
clone size: few
J gene: TRBJ1-3
V gene: TRBV5-1
CDR3 DNA: TGCGCCAGCAGCCCCTCGGCGGGCGGATCCTCTGGAAACACCATATATTTT
CDR3 protein: CASSPSAGGSSGNTIYF

D gene: NA
clone size: NA
J gene: TRBJ1-2
V gene: TRBV1
CDR3 DNA: TGCACCAGTTCGGACAGGGTAGCTAACTATGGCTACACCTTC
CDR3 protein: CTSSDRVANYGYTF

D gene: TRBD2
clone size: NA
J gene: TRBJ2-1
V gene: TRBV7-3
CDR3 DNA: TGTGCCAGCAGCTTAGGCGGGAGCTCCAGGGAGCAGTTCTTC
CDR3 protein: CASSLGGSSREQFF

D gene: NA
clone size: once
J gene: TRBJ2-7
V gene: TRBV6-5
CDR3 DNA: TGTGCCAGCAGCCGGACATTCTCCTACGAGCAGTACTTC
CDR3 protein: CASSRTFSYEQYF

D gene: TRBD1
clone size: NA
J gene: TRBJ2-7
V gene: TRBV5-1
CDR3 DNA: TGCGCCAGCAGCCCGGGTGGGACAGGGGGCCACGAGCAGTACTTC
CDR3 protein: CASSPGGTGGHEQYF

D gene: TRBD2
clone size: NA
J gene: TRBJ2-1
V gene: TRBV5-1
CDR3 DNA: TGCGCCAGCAGCCGAACTAGCGGGGCTGACTACAATGAGCAGTTCTTC
CDR3 protein: CASSRTSGADYNEQFF

D gene: NA
clone size: NA
J gene: TRBJ1-4
V gene: TRBV30
CDR3 DNA: TGTGCCTGGAGGGACCACCCGACAGGAACTAATGAAAAACTGTTTTTT
CDR3 protein: CAWRDHPTGTNEKLFF

D gene: NA
clone size: few
J gene: TRBJ2-1
V gene: TRBV7-9
CDR3 DNA: TGTGCCAGCAGCTACGGCTACAATGAGCAGTTCTTC
CDR3 protein: CASSYGYNEQFF

D gene: TRBD1
clone size: NA
J gene: TRBJ1-1
V gene: TRBV2
CDR3 DNA: TGTGCCAGCAACCAGGGACAGGATAACACTGAAGCTTTCTTT
CDR3 protein: CASNQGQDNTEAFF

D gene: NA
clone size: NA
J gene: TRBJ1-2
V gene: TRBV5-1
CDR3 DNA: TGCGCCAGCAGCTTGGTTGGAGGGGAGGGCTATGGCTACACCTTC
CDR3 protein: CASSLVGGEGYGYTF

D gene: TRBD2
clone size: NA
J gene: TRBJ2-5
V gene: TRBV29-1
CDR3 DNA: TGCAGCGTTGAAAATGAGGGAGGGAGCGGGGAGACCCAGTACTTC
CDR3 protein: CSVENEGGSGETQYF

D gene: TRBD2
clone size: NA
J gene: TRBJ2-5
V gene: TRBV14
CDR3 DNA: TGTGCCAGCAGCCAAAGGAGACTAGCGGGAGGAGAGACCCAGTACTTC
CDR3 protein: CASSQRRLAGGETQYF

D gene: TRBD2
clone size: NA
J gene: TRBJ2-1
V gene: TRBV5-1
CDR3 DNA: TGCGCCAGCAGTTTACTAGCGGGAGGTAAGAATGAGCAGTTCTTC
CDR3 protein: CASSLLAGGKNEQFF

D gene: TRBD2
clone size: NA
J gene: TRBJ2-1
V gene: TRBV9
CDR3 DNA: TGTGCCAGCAGCGTAGCCTCTCCCCTAGCGGGAGGGTACAATGAGCAGTTCTTC
CDR3 protein: CASSVASPLAGGYNEQFF

D gene: NA
clone size: NA
J gene: TRBJ2-1
V gene: TRBV4-1
CDR3 DNA: TGCGCCAGCAGCCCCCGGGGGAGTACTTTTTACAATGAGCAGTTCTTC
CDR3 protein: CASSPRGSTFYNEQFF

D gene: NA
clone size: NA
J gene: TRBJ2-7
V gene: TRBV19
CDR3 DNA: TGTGCCAGTAGTCGGAGTAGCGGAGGGTTGTCCTACGAGCAGTACTTC
CDR3 protein: CASSRSSGGLSYEQYF

D gene: NA
clone size: NA
J gene: TRBJ2-3
V gene: TRBV28
CDR3 DNA: TGTGCCAGCATGGTCCCCACTACAGATACGCAGTATTTT
CDR3 protein: CASMVPTTDTQYF

D gene: TRBD2
clone size: few
J gene: TRBJ2-1
V gene: TRBV5-4
CDR3 DNA: TGTGCCAGCAGCTGGAGGAGCGGGAGGGCCAATGAGCAGTTCTTC
CDR3 protein: CASSWRSGRANEQFF

D gene: TRBD1
clone size: once
J gene: TRBJ1-4
V gene: TRBV10-1
CDR3 DNA: TGCGCCAGCAGTCGAAAGGGACAGGGGAATGAAAAACTGTTTTTT
CDR3 protein: CASSRKGQGNEKLFF

D gene: TRBD1
clone size: NA
J gene: TRBJ2-7
V gene: TRBV5-1
CDR3 DNA: TGCGCCAGCAGCCCGGGGACAGGCGGGCGCCCTGAGCAGTACTTC
CDR3 protein: CASSPGTGGRPEQYF

D gene: TRBD1
clone size: few
J gene: TRBJ1-1
V gene: TRBV7-2
CDR3 DNA: TGTGCCAGCAGCTTTCGGACAGGCACTGAAGCTTTCTTT
CDR3 protein: CASSFRTGTEAFF

D gene: NA
clone size: few
J gene: TRBJ1-4
V gene: TRBV5-1
CDR3 DNA: TGCGCCAGCAGCCCTGGAGCCGGGGGTGGTGAAAAACTGTTTTTT
CDR3 protein: CASSPGAGGGEKLFF

D gene: TRBD2
clone size: NA
J gene: TRBJ2-1
V gene: TRBV2
CDR3 DNA: TGTGCCAGCAGCGGGAGCGGGGGGTACAATGAGCAGTTCTTC
CDR3 protein: CASSGSGGYNEQFF

D gene: NA
clone size: NA
J gene: TRBJ2-2
V gene: TRBV5-4
CDR3 DNA: TGTGCCAGCAGCTCAAGGGGCTTCCTAGGGACCGGGGAGCTGTTTTTT
CDR3 protein: CASSSRGFLGTGELFF

D gene: NA
clone size: NA
J gene: TRBJ1-2
V gene: TRBV30
CDR3 DNA: TGTGCCTGGAGGGCGGGACCGGATGGCTACACCTTC
CDR3 protein: CAWRAGPDGYTF

D gene: NA
clone size: NA
J gene: TRBJ2-7
V gene: TRBV10-1
CDR3 DNA: TGCGCCAGCAGTGAGGTTGGCAGGGCCTACGAGCAGTACTTC
CDR3 protein: CASSEVGRAYEQYF